This TCR beta chain was obtained from a study of molecular identifiers for immune sequencing clone quantification. This clonotype was counted many times. Antigen unknown. TCRdb re-called the PCR reads with MiXCR, one entry per CDR3 protein. The sample includes about 510,000 distinct CDR3 sequences, over 20% of them seen just once. Germline V gene lookup returns CDR1 DFQATT and CDR2 SNEGSKA (reference sequence). Trimming removed 0 bases from V and 3 bases from J, with 19 bases in between. This CDR3 contains 17 residues. Findings and limits, study-wide: Spiked Jurkat TCR RNA equivalent to one cell reportedly surfaced among some 1 million naive cells.

Sorting was used to obtain naive CD8 T cells (CD8+CD4-CCR7+CD45RA+). The gene calls are TRBV20-1 and TRBJ2-3, with D maybe TRBD2 (5 bases). Sequencing used naive CD8+ T cells from blood, with Jurkat cell RNA spiked in. Described subset: FACS-sorted CD8+CD4-CCR7+CD45RA+ naive T cells. The sequence was collected from a human donor in good health. Some libraries in this study had Jurkat cell RNA spiked in. CDR3 loop: CSARDEIYSDYTDTQYF. The CDR3 nucleotides read TGCAGTGCTAGAGATGAAATTTATAGCGACTATACAGATACGCAGTATTTT.